Below are 8 T cell receptor beta chains sequenced from a single sample in a study of blood T cell repertoires in COVID-19. Clones were read by immunoSEQ multiplex PCR, and TCRdb kept only the in-frame ones, dropping some. The data show approximately 22,000 clones, more than 85% seen once. Sequencing was done on a sample of peripheral blood. All receptors derive from a woman aged 65 to 85 with active COVID-19.

The chain has TRBV6-4 and TRBJ1-2; D call uncertain. V was trimmed by 11 bases and J by 1 base, leaving 20 bases between them. The CDR3 runs 15 residues. The germline V gene encodes CDR1 MRHNA and CDR2 SNTAGT. The CDR3 nucleotides are TGTGCCCTCCACTCAATTGGGCTAATTAACTATGGCTACACCTTC. This sequence encodes CALHSIGLINYGYTF.

The J gene is TRBJ1-1, the V gene TRBV29-1; D remains ambiguous. There are 10 residues in the CDR3. Deletions cut 4 bases from V and 4 bases from J, with 4 bases between. The germline CDR1 and CDR2 sequences are SQVTM and ANQGSEA. The chain's CDR3 is CSVGSTEAFF. The CDR3 coding sequence is TGCAGCGTTGGGAGCACTGAAGCTTTCTTT. The entire variable domain, with the rest obtained from reference TRBV29-1 and TRBJ1-1, is as follows: SAVISQKPSRDICQRGTSLTIQCQVDSQVTMMFWYRQQPGQSLTLIATANQGSEATYESGFVIDKFPISRPNLTFSTLTVSNMSPEDSSIYLCSVGSTEAFFGQGTRLTVV.

The chain employs TRBV5-6 and TRBJ1-1; TRBD1 matches 8 bases. The CDR3 runs to 14 residues. V trimming: 3 bases; J trimming: 5 bases; junction bases outside the gene matches: 6. CDR1 is SGHDT, CDR2 YYEEEE, per germline. In DNA form, the CDR3 reads TGTGCCAGCAGCTCCCGGACAGGGTTGACTGAAGCTTTCTTT. It translates to CASSSRTGLTEAFF.

The V gene is TRBV28, the J gene TRBJ1-2; no reliable D call. Looked up from germline, CDR1 is MDHEN and CDR2 is SYDVKM. The CDR3 runs 13 residues. Trimming stripped 2 bases from V and 6 bases from J, with 10 bases between. Written as DNA, the CDR3 is TGTGCCAGCAGTTTAAGGGAGCCCGATGGCTACACCTTC. Protein sequence: CASSLREPDGYTF.

J is TRBJ2-7 and V is TRBV5-6, with 13 bases fitting TRBD2. Losses at the gene ends were 4 bases for V and 4 bases for J; bases not matched to a gene: 8. Germline V gene sequence: CDR1 SGHDT, CDR2 YYEEEE. The CDR3 loop spans 16 amino acids. CDR3 in amino acids: CASSAPGLAGRYEQYF. For the CDR3, the DNA is TGTGCCAGCAGCGCACCGGGACTAGCGGGAAGATACGAGCAGTACTTC.

V is TRBV6-5 and J is TRBJ1-2, with TRBD1 matching over 7 bases. The ends lost 5 bases at V and 4 bases at J; junction bases unmatched: 7. Germline lookup yields CDR1 MNHEY and CDR2 SVGAGI. The length of the CDR3 is 14 residues. CDR3 in amino acids: CASSRRGGAYGYTF. Written as DNA, the CDR3 is TGTGCCAGCAGTCGGAGAGGGGGCGCCTATGGCTACACCTTC.

V and J are TRBV5-1 and TRBJ1-4; D is ambiguous. This CDR3 contains 15 residues. Germline CDR1 and CDR2: SGHRS and YFSETQ. V lost 1 base, J lost 8 bases, and 15 bases lay in between. For the CDR3, the DNA is TGCGCCAGCAGCTTGCGACCCGGAGGGCGGGAAAAACTGTTTTTT. Amino acids: CASSLRPGGREKLFF.

The genes are TRBV12-3 or TRBV12-4 and TRBJ2-1; unclear D gene. Trimming stripped 5 bases from V and 6 bases from J, with 8 bases between. This CDR3 spans 12 amino acids. Here the CDR3 reads CASSVQSNEQFF. In DNA form, the CDR3 reads TGTGCCAGCAGTGTACAGAGCAATGAGCAGTTCTTC.